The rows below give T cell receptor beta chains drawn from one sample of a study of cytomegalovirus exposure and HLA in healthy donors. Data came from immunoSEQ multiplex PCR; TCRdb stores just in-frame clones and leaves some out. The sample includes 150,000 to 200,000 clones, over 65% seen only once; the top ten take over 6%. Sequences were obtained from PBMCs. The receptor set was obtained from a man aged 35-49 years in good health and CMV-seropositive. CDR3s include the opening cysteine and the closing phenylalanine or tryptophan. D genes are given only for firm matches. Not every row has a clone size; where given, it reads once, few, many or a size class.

TGTGCCAGCAGCCTTCCTGCGGGAGAGCAGTACTTC | CASSLPAGEQYF | TRBV7-3 | . | . | TRBJ2-7
TGTGCCAGCTCACCCTTAGGACAGGGAGGATCTGAAGCTTTCTTT | CASSPLGQGGSEAFF | TRBV18 | . | TRBD1 | TRBJ1-1
TGTGCCAGCAGCATTCTTTCCCGGACAGAAGGTAGCCAAGAGACCCAGTACTTC | CASSILSRTEGSQETQYF | TRBV13 | . | . | TRBJ2-5
TGTGCCAGCAGTCGACAGGGGCTAGGGTTAGTCCAAGAGACCCAGTACTTC | CASSRQGLGLVQETQYF | TRBV5-6 | . | TRBD1 | TRBJ2-5
TGTGCCAGCAGTCCAAAGGGGGCGCTTTCACCCCTCCACTTT | CASSPKGALSPLHF | TRBV25-1 | . | TRBD1 | TRBJ1-6
TGTGCCAGCGGTCTTAGGGGGGGGCCAGGGACTAATGAAAAACTGTTTTTT | CASGLRGGPGTNEKLFF | TRBV7-2 | . | . | TRBJ1-4
TGTGCCAGCAGTGAAGTAGGTGGCAGGGGTGGCACCGGGGAGCTGTTTTTT | CASSEVGGRGGTGELFF | TRBV6-1 | once | . | TRBJ2-2
TGTGCCAGCAGCCAGAGGACAGGAACAGGGGATTCACCCCTCCACTTT | CASSQRTGTGDSPLHF | TRBV11-2 | . | TRBD1 | TRBJ1-6
TGTGCCAGCAGCCCGGGACAGGGGATCAATTCACCCCTCCACTTT | CASSPGQGINSPLHF | TRBV4-2 | few | TRBD1 | TRBJ1-6
TGCGCCAGCAGCTTGTATACAGGGGGAGATTCACCCCTCCACTTT | CASSLYTGGDSPLHF | TRBV5-1 | few | TRBD1 | TRBJ1-6
TGTGCCAGCAGCGTGCAGCAGGGAAAGTTCTCTGGAAACACCATATATTTT | CASSVQQGKFSGNTIYF | TRBV9 | . | . | TRBJ1-3
TGCGCCAGCAGCCAAGCTCAGGGTATATCGAACACCGGGGAGCTGTTTTTT | CASSQAQGISNTGELFF | TRBV4-3 | . | . | TRBJ2-2
TGTGCCAGCAGCTTGGCGGGACAGGGCTACGAGCAGTACTTC | CASSLAGQGYEQYF | TRBV5-8 | . | TRBD1 | TRBJ2-7
TGTGCCAGCAGCCAGCTTACAGGTTTGAACACTGAAGCTTTCTTT | CASSQLTGLNTEAFF | TRBV4-2 | . | . | TRBJ1-1
TGTGCCAGCAGCCCGGGGACAGGGGGACCCTACGAGCAGTACTTC | CASSPGTGGPYEQYF | TRBV7-3 | . | TRBD1 | TRBJ2-7
TGTGCTAGCAGCTCAACAGGGAACACTGAAGCTTTCTTT | CASSSTGNTEAFF | TRBV7-7 | . | . | TRBJ1-1
TGCGCCAGCAGCTGGGAAGCGGGGTACTCCTACGAGCAGTACTTC | CASSWEAGYSYEQYF | TRBV5-1 | once | TRBD2 | TRBJ2-7
TGTGCCACCAGCACCAGGGTTATGAACACTGAAGCTTTCTTT | CATSTRVMNTEAFF | TRBV15 | few | . | TRBJ1-1
TGTGCCTGGACGGGGACCGGGAGGATTAACACTGAAGCTTTCTTT | CAWTGTGRINTEAFF | TRBV30 | few | . | TRBJ1-1
TGTGCCACCAGCAGAGAGCCTGTATCAGAAGAGACCCAGTACTTC | CATSREPVSEETQYF | TRBV15 | few | . | TRBJ2-5
TGTGCCAGCAGCGTAGGCAAGACAGGGCCGAGTGGCTACACCTTC | CASSVGKTGPSGYTF | TRBV9 | . | TRBD1 | TRBJ1-2
TGTGCCAGCAGTGCAGGGAACTTCGGTTACGAGCAGTACTTC | CASSAGNFGYEQYF | TRBV25-1 | . | . | TRBJ2-7
TGTGCCAGCAGCGTCACCGGGACAGCCTACAATGAGCAGTTCTTC | CASSVTGTAYNEQFF | TRBV6-4 | . | TRBD1 | TRBJ2-1
TGCGCCAGCAGCTTCCGGGACAGGGGAGATACGCAGTATTTT | CASSFRDRGDTQYF | TRBV5-1 | . | TRBD1 | TRBJ2-3
TGTGCCACGCTAGCGGGGGGATTCAACACCGGGGAGCTGTTTTTT | CATLAGGFNTGELFF | TRBV19 | . | TRBD2 | TRBJ2-2
TGTGCCAGCAGTCCCTCCACGGGAAGCTCCTACAATGAGCAGTTCTTC | CASSPSTGSSYNEQFF | TRBV6-4 | few | . | TRBJ2-1
TGCAGCGTCGAGCCCCCGGGACAGCTTTATGGCTACACCTTC | CSVEPPGQLYGYTF | TRBV29-1 | . | TRBD1 | TRBJ1-2
TGTGCCAGCAGCCCGGGGGGTCAGGGGGCCCACGAGCAGTACTTC | CASSPGGQGAHEQYF | TRBV5-4 | . | . | TRBJ2-7
TGTGCCAGCAGCGAGCCCCGGGACAGGGGTCCTGAAGCTTTCTTT | CASSEPRDRGPEAFF | TRBV9 | few | TRBD1 | TRBJ1-1
TGTGCCAGCAGCTTAGAACCGACAGGGATTCGGCAGTACTTC | CASSLEPTGIRQYF | TRBV11-2 | . | TRBD1 | TRBJ2-7
TGTGCCAGCAGCTTGGATGTACTAGCGGGGGGGCCCGATGAGCAGTTCTTC | CASSLDVLAGGPDEQFF | TRBV5-4 | . | TRBD2 | TRBJ2-1
TGTGCCAGCAGTTCCACAGGGGGCTGGAGCAATCAGCCCCAGCATTTT | CASSSTGGWSNQPQHF | TRBV28 | . | TRBD1 | TRBJ1-5
TGTGCCAGCAGTGGGACAGCCAATGAGCAGTTCTTC | CASSGTANEQFF | TRBV2 | . | . | TRBJ2-1